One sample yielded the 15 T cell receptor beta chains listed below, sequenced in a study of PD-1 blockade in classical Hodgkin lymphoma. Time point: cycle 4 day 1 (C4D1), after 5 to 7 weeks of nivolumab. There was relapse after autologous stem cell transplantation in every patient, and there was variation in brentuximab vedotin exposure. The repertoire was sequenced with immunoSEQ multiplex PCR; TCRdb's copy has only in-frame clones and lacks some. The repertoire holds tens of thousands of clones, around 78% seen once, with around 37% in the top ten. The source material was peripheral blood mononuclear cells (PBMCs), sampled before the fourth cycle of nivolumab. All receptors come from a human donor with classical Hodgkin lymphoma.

CDR3 sequence: CASSEGPSQETQYF. Written as DNA, the CDR3 is TGTGCCAGCAGTGAAGGTCCAAGCCAAGAGACCCAGTACTTC. This chain uses TRBV6-1 with TRBJ2-5; D is undetermined. The V end was cut by 1 base, the J end by 1 base, with 7 bases between. Germline values: CDR1 MNHNS, CDR2 SASEGT. This CDR3 comprises 14 residues.

The CDR3 sequence: CASSFGAMQGYGYTF. The CDR3 nucleotides are TGTGCCAGCAGCTTTGGCGCCATGCAGGGCTATGGCTACACCTTC. This chain uses TRBV7-9 with TRBJ1-2; D may be TRBD1 (5 bases). Germline CDR1 reads SEHNR; CDR2 reads FQNEAQ (reference sequence). This CDR3 comprises 15 residues. Trimming left V 3 bases short and J 4 bases short, with 15 bases between.

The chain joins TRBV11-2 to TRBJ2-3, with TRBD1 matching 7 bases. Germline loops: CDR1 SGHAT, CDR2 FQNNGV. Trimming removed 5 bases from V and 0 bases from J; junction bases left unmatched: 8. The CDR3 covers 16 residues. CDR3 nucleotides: TGTGCCAGCAGCCCAGGGACAGCTTCTAGCACAGATACGCAGTATTTT. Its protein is CASSPGTASSTDTQYF.

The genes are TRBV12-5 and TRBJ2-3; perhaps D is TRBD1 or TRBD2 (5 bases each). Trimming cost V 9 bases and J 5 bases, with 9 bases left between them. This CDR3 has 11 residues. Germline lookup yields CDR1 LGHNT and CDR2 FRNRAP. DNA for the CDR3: TGTGCTAGCGGGGCGGTAGATACGCAGTATTTT. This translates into CASGAVDTQYF. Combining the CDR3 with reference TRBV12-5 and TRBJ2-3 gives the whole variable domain DARVTQTPRHKVTEMGQEVTMRCQPILGHNTVFWYRQTMMQGLELLAYFRNRAPLDDSGMPKDRFSAEMPDATLATLKIQPSEPRDSAVYFCASGAVDTQYFGPGTRLTVL.

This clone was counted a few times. CDR3 DNA: TGTGCCATCAGCGGTACAATGAACACTGAAGCTTTCTTT. It yields the protein CAISGTMNTEAFF. The chain is built from TRBV10-3 and TRBJ1-1; D is uncertain. The CDR3 is made up of 13 amino acids. Trimming left V 6 bases short and J 0 bases short, with 8 bases between. CDR1 ENHRY and CDR2 SYGVKD come from the germline V gene.

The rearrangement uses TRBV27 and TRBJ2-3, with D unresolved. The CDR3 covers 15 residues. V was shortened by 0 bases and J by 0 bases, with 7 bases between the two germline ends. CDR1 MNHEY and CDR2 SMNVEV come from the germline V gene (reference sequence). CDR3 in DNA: TGTGCCAGCAGTTTATCGCTGCCTAGCACAGATACGCAGTATTTT. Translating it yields CASSLSLPSTDTQYF.

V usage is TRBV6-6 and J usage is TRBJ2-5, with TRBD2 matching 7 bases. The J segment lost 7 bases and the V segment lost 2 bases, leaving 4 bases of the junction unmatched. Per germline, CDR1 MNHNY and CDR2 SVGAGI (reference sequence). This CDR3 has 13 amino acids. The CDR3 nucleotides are TGTGCCAGCAGTTACGGGACGGGGGGGACCCAGTACTTC. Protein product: CASSYGTGGTQYF.

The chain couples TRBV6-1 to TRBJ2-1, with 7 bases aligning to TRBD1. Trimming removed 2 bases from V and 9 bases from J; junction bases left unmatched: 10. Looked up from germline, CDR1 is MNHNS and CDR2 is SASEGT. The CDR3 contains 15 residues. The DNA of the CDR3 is TGTGCCAGCAGTGAATACGAAACAGGGGTCGCTGAGCAGTTCTTC. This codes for CASSEYETGVAEQFF.

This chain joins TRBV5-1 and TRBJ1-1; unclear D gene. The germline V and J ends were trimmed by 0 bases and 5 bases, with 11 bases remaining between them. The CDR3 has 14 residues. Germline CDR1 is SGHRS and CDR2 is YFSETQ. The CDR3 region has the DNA TGCGCCAGCAGCTTGGAGATTCAAGGTACTGAAGCTTTCTTT. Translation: CASSLEIQGTEAFF.

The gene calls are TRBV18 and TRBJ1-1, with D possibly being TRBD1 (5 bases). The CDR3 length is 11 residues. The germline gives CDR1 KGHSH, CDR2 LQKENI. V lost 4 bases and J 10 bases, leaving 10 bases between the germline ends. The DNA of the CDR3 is TGTGCCAGCTCACGGGGGACGGGAGCTTTCTTT. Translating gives CASSRGTGAFF.

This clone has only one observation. The CDR3 loop is CASSAPGQGAGYGYTF. CDR3 coding DNA: TGTGCCAGCAGTGCCCCGGGACAGGGGGCTGGCTATGGCTACACCTTC. The rearrangement links TRBV28 to TRBJ1-2; 12 bases are shared with TRBD1. Germline CDR1 reads MDHEN; CDR2 reads SYDVKM. J lost 4 bases, V lost 5 bases, and 8 bases had no gene match. The CDR3 totals 16 residues.

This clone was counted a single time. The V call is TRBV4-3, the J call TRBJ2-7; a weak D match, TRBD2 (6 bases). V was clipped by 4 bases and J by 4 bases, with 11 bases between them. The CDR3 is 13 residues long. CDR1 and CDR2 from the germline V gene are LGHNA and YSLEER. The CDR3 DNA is TGCGCCAGCAGCCCTAGCGCATTTTACGAGCAGTACTTC. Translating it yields CASSPSAFYEQYF.

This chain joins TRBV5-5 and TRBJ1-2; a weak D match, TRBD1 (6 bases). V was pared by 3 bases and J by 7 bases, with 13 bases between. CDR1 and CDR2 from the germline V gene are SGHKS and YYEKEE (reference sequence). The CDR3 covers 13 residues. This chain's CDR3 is CASSSTGFGGYTF. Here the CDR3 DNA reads TGTGCCAGCAGCTCAACAGGGTTTGGTGGCTACACCTTC.

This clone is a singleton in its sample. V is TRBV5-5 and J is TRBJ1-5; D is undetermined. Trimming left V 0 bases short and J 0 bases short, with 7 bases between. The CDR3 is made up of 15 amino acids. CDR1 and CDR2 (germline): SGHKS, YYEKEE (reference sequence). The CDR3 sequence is CASSLDSHSNQPQHF. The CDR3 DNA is TGTGCCAGCAGCTTGGACAGTCATAGCAATCAGCCCCAGCATTTT.

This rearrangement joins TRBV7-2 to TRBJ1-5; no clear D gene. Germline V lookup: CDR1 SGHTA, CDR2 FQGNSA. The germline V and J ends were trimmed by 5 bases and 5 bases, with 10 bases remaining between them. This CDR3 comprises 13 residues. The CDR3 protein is CASSLNEYQPQHF. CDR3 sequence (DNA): TGTGCCAGCAGCCTAAACGAGTATCAGCCCCAGCATTTT.